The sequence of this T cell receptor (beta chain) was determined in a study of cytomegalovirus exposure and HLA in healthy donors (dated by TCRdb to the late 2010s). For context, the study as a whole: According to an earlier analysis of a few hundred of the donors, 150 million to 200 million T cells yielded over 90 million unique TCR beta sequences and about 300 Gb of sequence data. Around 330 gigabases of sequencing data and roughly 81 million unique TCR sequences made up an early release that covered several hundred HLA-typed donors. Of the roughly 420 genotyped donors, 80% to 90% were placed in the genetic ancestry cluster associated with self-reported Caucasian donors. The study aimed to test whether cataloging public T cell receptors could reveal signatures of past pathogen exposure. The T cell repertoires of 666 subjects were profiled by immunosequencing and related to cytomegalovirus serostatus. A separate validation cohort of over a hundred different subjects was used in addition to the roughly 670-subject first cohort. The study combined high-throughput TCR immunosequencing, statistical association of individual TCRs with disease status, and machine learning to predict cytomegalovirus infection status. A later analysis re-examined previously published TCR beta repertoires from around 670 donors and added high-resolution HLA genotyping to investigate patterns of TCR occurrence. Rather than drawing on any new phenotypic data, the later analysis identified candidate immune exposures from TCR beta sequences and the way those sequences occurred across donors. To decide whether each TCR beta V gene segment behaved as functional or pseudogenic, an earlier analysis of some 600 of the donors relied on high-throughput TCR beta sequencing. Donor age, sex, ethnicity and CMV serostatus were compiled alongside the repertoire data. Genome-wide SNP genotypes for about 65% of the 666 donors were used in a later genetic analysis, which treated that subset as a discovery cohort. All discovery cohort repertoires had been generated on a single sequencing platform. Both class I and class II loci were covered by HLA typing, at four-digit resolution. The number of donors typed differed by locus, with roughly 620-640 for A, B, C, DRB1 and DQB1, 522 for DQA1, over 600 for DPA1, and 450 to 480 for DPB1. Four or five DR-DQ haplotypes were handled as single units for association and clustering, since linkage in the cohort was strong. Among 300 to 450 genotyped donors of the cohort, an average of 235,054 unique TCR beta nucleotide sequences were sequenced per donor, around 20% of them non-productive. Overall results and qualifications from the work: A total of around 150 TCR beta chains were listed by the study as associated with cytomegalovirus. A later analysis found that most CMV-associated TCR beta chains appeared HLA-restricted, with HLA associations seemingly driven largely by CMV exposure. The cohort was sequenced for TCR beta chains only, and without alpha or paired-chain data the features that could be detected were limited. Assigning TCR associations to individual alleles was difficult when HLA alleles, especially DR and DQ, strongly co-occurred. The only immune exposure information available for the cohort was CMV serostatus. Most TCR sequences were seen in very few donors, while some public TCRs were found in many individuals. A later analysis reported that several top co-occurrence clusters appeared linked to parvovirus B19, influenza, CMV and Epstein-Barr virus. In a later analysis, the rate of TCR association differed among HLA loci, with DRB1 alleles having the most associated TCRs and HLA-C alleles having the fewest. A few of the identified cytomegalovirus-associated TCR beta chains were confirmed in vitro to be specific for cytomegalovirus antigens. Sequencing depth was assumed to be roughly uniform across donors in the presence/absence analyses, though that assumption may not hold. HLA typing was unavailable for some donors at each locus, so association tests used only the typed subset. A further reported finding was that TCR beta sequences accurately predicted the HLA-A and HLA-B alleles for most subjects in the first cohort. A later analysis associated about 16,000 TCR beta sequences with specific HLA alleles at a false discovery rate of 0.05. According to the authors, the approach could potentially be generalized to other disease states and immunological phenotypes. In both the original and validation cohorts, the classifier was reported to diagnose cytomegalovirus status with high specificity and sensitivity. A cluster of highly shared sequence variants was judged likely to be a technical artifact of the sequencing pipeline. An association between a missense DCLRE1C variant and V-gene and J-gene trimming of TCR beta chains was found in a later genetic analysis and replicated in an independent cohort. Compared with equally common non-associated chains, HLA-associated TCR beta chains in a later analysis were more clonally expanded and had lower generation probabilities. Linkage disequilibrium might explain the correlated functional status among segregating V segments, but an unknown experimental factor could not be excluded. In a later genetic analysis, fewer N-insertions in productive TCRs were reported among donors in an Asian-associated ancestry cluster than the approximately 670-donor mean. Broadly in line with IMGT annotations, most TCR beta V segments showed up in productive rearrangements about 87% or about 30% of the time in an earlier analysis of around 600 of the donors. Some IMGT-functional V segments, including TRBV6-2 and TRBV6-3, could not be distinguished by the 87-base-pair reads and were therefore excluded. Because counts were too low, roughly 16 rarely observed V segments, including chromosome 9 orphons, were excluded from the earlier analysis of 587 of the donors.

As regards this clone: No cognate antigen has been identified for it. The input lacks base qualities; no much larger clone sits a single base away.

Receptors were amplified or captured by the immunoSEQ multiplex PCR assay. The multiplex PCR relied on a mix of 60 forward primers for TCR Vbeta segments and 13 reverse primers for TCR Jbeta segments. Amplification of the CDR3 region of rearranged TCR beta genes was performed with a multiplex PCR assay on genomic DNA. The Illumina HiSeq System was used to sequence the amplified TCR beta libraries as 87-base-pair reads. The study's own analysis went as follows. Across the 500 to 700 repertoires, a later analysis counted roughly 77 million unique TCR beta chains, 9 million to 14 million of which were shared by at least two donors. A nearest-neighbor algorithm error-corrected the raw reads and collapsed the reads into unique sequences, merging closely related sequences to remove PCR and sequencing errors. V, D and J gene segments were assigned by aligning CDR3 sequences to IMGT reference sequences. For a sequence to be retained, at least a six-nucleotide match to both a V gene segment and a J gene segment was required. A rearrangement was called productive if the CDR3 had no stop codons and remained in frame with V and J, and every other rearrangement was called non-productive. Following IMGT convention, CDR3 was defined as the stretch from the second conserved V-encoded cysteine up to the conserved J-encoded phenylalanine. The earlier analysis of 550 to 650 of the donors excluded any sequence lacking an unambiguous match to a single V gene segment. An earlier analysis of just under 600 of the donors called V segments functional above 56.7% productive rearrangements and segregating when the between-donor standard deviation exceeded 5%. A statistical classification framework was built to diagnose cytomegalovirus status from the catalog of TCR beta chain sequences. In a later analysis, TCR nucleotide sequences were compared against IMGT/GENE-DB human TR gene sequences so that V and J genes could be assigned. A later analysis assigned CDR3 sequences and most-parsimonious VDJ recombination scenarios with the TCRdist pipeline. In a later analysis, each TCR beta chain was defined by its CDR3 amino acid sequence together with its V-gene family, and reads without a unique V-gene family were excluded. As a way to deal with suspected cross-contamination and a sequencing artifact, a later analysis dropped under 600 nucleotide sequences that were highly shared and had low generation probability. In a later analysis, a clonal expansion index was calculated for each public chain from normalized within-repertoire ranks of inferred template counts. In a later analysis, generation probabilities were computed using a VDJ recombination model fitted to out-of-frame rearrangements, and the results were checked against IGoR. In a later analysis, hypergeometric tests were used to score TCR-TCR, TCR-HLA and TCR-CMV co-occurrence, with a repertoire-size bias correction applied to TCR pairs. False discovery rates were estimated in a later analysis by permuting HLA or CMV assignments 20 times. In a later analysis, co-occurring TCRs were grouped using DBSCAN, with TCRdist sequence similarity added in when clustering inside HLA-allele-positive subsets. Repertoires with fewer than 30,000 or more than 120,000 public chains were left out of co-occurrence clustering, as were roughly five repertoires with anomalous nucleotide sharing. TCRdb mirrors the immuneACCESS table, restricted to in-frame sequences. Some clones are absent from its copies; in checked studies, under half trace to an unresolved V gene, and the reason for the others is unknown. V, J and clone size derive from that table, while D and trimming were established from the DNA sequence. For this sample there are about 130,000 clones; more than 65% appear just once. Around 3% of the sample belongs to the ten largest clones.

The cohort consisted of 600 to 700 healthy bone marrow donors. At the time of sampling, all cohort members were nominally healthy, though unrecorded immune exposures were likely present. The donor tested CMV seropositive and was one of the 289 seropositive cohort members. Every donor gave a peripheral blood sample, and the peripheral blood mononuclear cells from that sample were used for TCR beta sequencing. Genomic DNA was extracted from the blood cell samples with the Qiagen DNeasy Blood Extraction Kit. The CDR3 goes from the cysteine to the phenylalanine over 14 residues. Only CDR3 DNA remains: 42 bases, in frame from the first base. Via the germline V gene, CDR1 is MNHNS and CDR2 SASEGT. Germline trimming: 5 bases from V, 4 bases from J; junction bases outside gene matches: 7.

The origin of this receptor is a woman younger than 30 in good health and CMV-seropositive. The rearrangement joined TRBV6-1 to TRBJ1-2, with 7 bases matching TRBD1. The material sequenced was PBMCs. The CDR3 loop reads CASSQDDRVYGYTF. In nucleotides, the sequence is TGTGCCAGCAGTCAAGACGACAGGGTCTATGGCTACACCTTC.